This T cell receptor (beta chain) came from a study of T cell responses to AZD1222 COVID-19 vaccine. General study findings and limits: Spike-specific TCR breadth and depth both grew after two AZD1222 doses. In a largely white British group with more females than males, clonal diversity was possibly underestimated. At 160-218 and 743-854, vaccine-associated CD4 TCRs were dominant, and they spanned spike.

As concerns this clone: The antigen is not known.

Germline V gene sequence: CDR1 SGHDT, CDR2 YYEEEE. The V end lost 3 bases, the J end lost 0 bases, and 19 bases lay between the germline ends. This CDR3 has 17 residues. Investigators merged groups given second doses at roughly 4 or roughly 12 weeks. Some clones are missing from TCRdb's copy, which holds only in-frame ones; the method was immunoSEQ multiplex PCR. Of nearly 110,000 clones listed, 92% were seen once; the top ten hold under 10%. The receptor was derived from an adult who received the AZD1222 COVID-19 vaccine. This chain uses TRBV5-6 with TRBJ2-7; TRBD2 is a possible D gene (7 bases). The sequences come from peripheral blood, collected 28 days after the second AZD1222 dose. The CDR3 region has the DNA TGTGCCAGCAGCTGGAAAGGGGCGGGGGCGAGCTCCTACGAGCAGTACTTC. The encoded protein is CASSWKGAGASSYEQYF.